The 12 T cell receptor beta chains below were found in one sample sequenced in a study of beta chain features in type 1 diabetes. Their cognate antigens are unknown. The investigators reverse transcribed all of the isolated RNA, so they sequenced expressed TCRB transcripts. This table comes from immunoSEQ multiplex PCR, and its TCRdb copy is limited to in-frame clones, with some not included. The repertoire holds 150,000 to 200,000 clones, with around 8.6% as singletons. Whole-study results and caveats: Patients with Type 1 diabetes showed moderately but significantly shorter TCRB CDR3s in all four CD4+ subsets.

Material: central memory CD4+ T cells from blood. The receptors were gathered from a woman between 18 and 29 years old with type 1 diabetes.

V and J are TRBV6-1 and TRBJ2-2, with 7 bases aligning to TRBD1. The CDR3 has 15 amino acids. V lost 4 bases to trimming and J lost 1 base; unmatched junction nucleotides: 3. Looked up from germline, CDR1 is MNHNS and CDR2 is SASEGT. The CDR3 is CASSARQGNTGELFF. The CDR3 coding sequence is TGTGCCAGCAGTGCCCGACAGGGGAACACCGGGGAGCTGTTTTTT.

This clone was seen many times. The chain combines TRBV10-3 with TRBJ2-1, with 7 positions matching TRBD2. Trimming cost V 8 bases and J 6 bases; bases outside gene matches: 10. Germline V CDR1 and CDR2: ENHRY, SYGVKD. This CDR3 is 14 amino acids long. CDR3 in amino acids: CAIRTSDNPNEQFF. CDR3 DNA sequence: TGTGCCATCCGGACTAGTGATAATCCCAATGAGCAGTTCTTC.

In this sample, this clone turned up a few times. CDR3 in amino acids: CAWSAGQGAQGEQYF. CDR3 nucleotides: TGTGCCTGGAGTGCCGGACAGGGGGCGCAGGGCGAGCAGTACTTC. This chain uses TRBV30 with TRBJ2-7, with 11 positions matching TRBD1. The CDR3 length is 15 residues. Germline-derived CDR1 and CDR2 are GTSNPN and SVGIG (reference sequence). With 1 base clipped from V and 6 bases from J, the junction kept 8 bases outside the gene matches.

The table lists this clone with a few counts. The V gene is TRBV28, the J gene TRBJ2-7; a weak D match, TRBD1 (5 bases). V lost 10 bases, J lost 4 bases, and 23 bases lay in between. Germline V gives CDR1 MDHEN, CDR2 SYDVKM. This CDR3 has 15 amino acids. The CDR3 bases are TGTGCCACCCAATCCACCGGGCAGGGTGGATACGAGCAGTACTTC. Its protein is CATQSTGQGGYEQYF.

V usage is TRBV6-5 and J usage is TRBJ1-1, with 9 positions matching TRBD1. CDR1 MNHEY and CDR2 SVGAGI come from the germline V gene. This CDR3 contains 14 residues. With 6 bases clipped from V and 3 bases from J, the junction kept 5 bases outside the gene matches. CDR3 in amino acids: CASRSGQGDTEAFF. The CDR3 DNA reads as TGTGCCAGCAGGTCGGGACAGGGTGACACTGAAGCTTTCTTT.

The chain is built from TRBV29-1 and TRBJ2-3, with D possibly TRBD1 on 6 matching bases. The germline gives CDR1 SQVTM, CDR2 ANQGSEA. This CDR3 is built from 13 residues. Trimming stripped 4 bases from V and 7 bases from J, with 15 bases between. In nucleotides, the CDR3 is TGCAGCGTTGCGGATACAGGGTTTTATACGCAGTATTTT. This encodes CSVADTGFYTQYF.

The chain employs TRBV7-8 and TRBJ2-7, with D maybe TRBD2 (7 bases). The CDR3 is made up of 15 amino acids. The V and J ends lost 1 base and 2 bases respectively, with 12 bases between them. Germline CDR1 is SGHVS and CDR2 is FQNEAQ. The CDR3 nucleotides read TGTGCCAGCAGCTTAGTGGGCGGGGGCCCCTACGAGCAGTACTTC. This codes for CASSLVGGGPYEQYF.

The chain joins TRBV28 to TRBJ1-1; tentative D call: TRBD1 (6 bases). Germline loops: CDR1 MDHEN, CDR2 SYDVKM. V lost 2 bases and J 8 bases, leaving 12 bases between the germline ends. The CDR3 is 13 amino acids. The CDR3 loop reads CASSLVSTGEAFF. CDR3 bases: TGTGCCAGCAGTTTAGTTTCGACAGGCGAAGCTTTCTTT.

The J gene is TRBJ1-1, the V gene TRBV4-2; D gene uncertain. V shed 1 base and J shed 0 bases, with 6 bases lying between them. CDR1 is LGHNA and CDR2 is YNFKEQ in the germline V gene. The CDR3 covers 14 residues. The CDR3 reads CASSQGTLNTEAFF. The CDR3 coding sequence is TGTGCCAGCAGCCAAGGGACTTTGAACACTGAAGCTTTCTTT.

This clone was recorded a few times. The rearrangement links TRBV6-5 to TRBJ1-4; the D is unclear. The CDR3 has 15 amino acids. Germline lookup yields CDR1 MNHEY and CDR2 SVGAGI. Trimming pared 6 bases from V and 0 bases from J, leaving 11 bases between. CDR3 in amino acids: CASRGGSTTNEKLFF. CDR3 nucleotides: TGTGCCAGCAGGGGAGGTTCGACAACTAATGAAAAACTGTTTTTT.

This clone was detected only a few times. This chain uses TRBV6-5 with TRBJ2-1, with D unresolved. V lost 5 bases to trimming and J lost 6 bases, with 11 bases between them. CDR3 size: 13 residues. Germline-derived CDR1 and CDR2 are MNHEY and SVGAGI. CDR3 in DNA: TGTGCCAGCAGTCCCTTCGTCGGCAATGAGCAGTTCTTC. This translates into CASSPFVGNEQFF.

This clone was counted a few times. The rearrangement links TRBV28 to TRBJ2-3; TRBD2 might be the D (6 bases). Germline V lookup: CDR1 MDHEN, CDR2 SYDVKM. V shed 5 bases and J shed 1 base, with 13 bases lying between them. This CDR3 spans 15 amino acids. The CDR3 DNA reads as TGTGCCAGCAGTCGAAGAGGCGGGGGCACAGATACGCAGTATTTT. Protein: CASSRRGGGTDTQYF.